These T cell receptor beta chains were read from a single sample in a study of tumor-infiltrating lymphocytes in oesophageal squamous cell carcinoma. In TCRdb, the PCR reads were re-called with MiXCR into one record per CDR3 protein. The table lists roughly 23,000 distinct CDR3 sequences, over 30% of them singletons. Sequenced sample: esophageal tumor tissue. Receptor source: a female donor with esophageal squamous cell carcinoma. The CDR3 runs from the conserved cysteine through the conserved F or W. A D gene is named only where the DNA matches it firmly. Clone size, where shown, is once, few, many, or a class for clones that have expanded.

size	V	J	D	DNA	CDR3
many	TRBV6-1	TRBJ1-5	NA	TGTGCCAGCAGTGAAGCGATATCGGTTAGGAATCAGCCCCAGCATTTT	CASSEAISVRNQPQHF
NA	TRBV6-1	TRBJ1-6	TRBD1	TGTGCCAGCACCAACCGGGACAGGGTCCACTTT	CASTNRDRVHF
many	TRBV11-2	TRBJ2-7	TRBD1	TGTGCCAGCAGCTTAACGCGGGACAGGGAGTATTTCAGCTACGAGCAGTACTTC	CASSLTRDREYFSYEQYF
NA	TRBV11-3	TRBJ2-3	NA	TGTGCCAGCAGTCAGAACCCCTCAGGCCCAGATACGCAGTATTTT	CASSQNPSGPDTQYF
NA	TRBV7-3	TRBJ2-5	TRBD2	TGTGCCAGCAGCTTGTCTAGCGGGCACACAGATACGCAGTACTTC	CASSLSSGHTDTQYF
NA	TRBV10-3	TRBJ2-3	TRBD2	TGTGCCACCAGCGGGCCAGCGGGGCCCTCCTACGATCAGTATTTT	CATSGPAGPSYDQYF
many	TRBV14	TRBJ1-5	NA	TGTGCCAGCAGCCAAGCGATGGGGCCCCAGCATTTT	CASSQAMGPQHF
NA	TRBV5-1	TRBJ2-7	TRBD1	TGCGCCAGCAGCAAAAACGCCGGGACAGTATCCTACGAGCAGTACTTC	CASSKNAGTVSYEQYF
medium-sized	TRBV12-3/TRBV12-4	TRBJ1-5	TRBD1	TGTGCCAGCAGCAAGGACAGGAGCAATCAGCCCCAGCATTTT	CASSKDRSNQPQHF
NA	TRBV10-2	TRBJ1-1	NA	TGCGCCAGCAGGGCACAGCTTATGAACACTGAAGCTTTCTTT	CASRAQLMNTEAFF
NA	TRBV6-6	TRBJ1-2	NA	TGTGCCAGCAGTTACGACAGCGTGGGCGGCTACACCTTC	CASSYDSVGGYTF
NA	TRBV7-2	TRBJ2-5	NA	TGTGCCAGCAGCGCCACTAGGTGGGAGACCCAGTACTTC	CASSATRWETQYF
NA	TRBV28	TRBJ2-7	NA	TGTGCCAGCAGTTTAGCGAGCACCCGGGGCTACGAGCAGTACTTC	CASSLASTRGYEQYF
few	TRBV6-4	TRBJ1-2	TRBD1	TGTGCCAGCAGTGACCGAGGACAGGTGGGACAGGGGGGTGGCTACACCTTC	CASSDRGQVGQGGGYTF
many	TRBV5-6	TRBJ2-3	TRBD2	TGTGCCAGCAGCCTCCGACTAGCGGGAGGGATCACAGATACGCAGTATTTT	CASSLRLAGGITDTQYF
NA	TRBV6-1	TRBJ2-5	NA	TGTGCCAGCAGTGAAGCTGCGGGAATACAAGAGACCCAGTACTTC	CASSEAAGIQETQYF
many	TRBV5-4	TRBJ1-2	TRBD1	TGTGCCAGCAGCCCGCGGACAGGGAGTAACTATGGCTACACCTTC	CASSPRTGSNYGYTF
many	TRBV19	TRBJ2-3	NA	TGTGCCAGTAGTAGGGCTAGCACAGATACGCAGTATTTT	CASSRASTDTQYF
NA	TRBV10-3	TRBJ2-1	NA	TGTGCCATCAAGAGCGGCCCCTACAATGAGCAGTTCTTC	CAIKSGPYNEQFF
NA	TRBV12-3/TRBV12-4	TRBJ1-5	NA	TGTGCCAGCAAGTCGAAGGGGGATCAGCCCCAGCATTTT	CASKSKGDQPQHF
NA	TRBV12-3/TRBV12-4	TRBJ1-1	NA	TGTGCCAGCAGTTTTGGGAGGACGGACAAAGCTTTCTTT	CASSFGRTDKAFF
NA	TRBV12-3/TRBV12-4	TRBJ2-7	NA	TGTGCCAGCAGTATATCTAGCTCCTACGAGCAGTACTTC	CASSISSSYEQYF
NA	TRBV11-1	TRBJ2-5	NA	TGTGCCAGCAGCGACCGTTCTATCCGAGAGACCCAGTACTTC	CASSDRSIRETQYF
NA	TRBV11-2	TRBJ2-5	NA	TGTGCCAGCAGCTTAATTGCAGGGGCGCGGGAGACCCAGTACTTC	CASSLIAGARETQYF
NA	TRBV6-2/TRBV6-3	TRBJ2-1	TRBD1	TGTGCCAGCAGTTATGGACAGGGAGGCTACGAGCAGTTCTTC	CASSYGQGGYEQFF
NA	TRBV24-1	TRBJ2-3	TRBD1	TGTGCCACCAGTCCAGGACAGGGCATCGGTACGCAGTATTTT	CATSPGQGIGTQYF
NA	TRBV6-1	TRBJ2-5	NA	TGTGCCAGCAGTGAAGCGCTAAGGTTAGAGACCCAGTACTTC	CASSEALRLETQYF
many	TRBV11-2	TRBJ2-3	NA	TGTGCCAGCAGCTTAGTCGGCGGTACTAGCACAGATACGCAGTATTTT	CASSLVGGTSTDTQYF
many	TRBV7-9	TRBJ2-7	TRBD1	TGTGCCAGCAGCTTTGGTCCCTACCATCGGGACAGTTACAATGAGCAGTACTTC	CASSFGPYHRDSYNEQYF